This record concerns one TCR beta chain sequence. The sample belongs to a study of blood T cell repertoires in COVID-19. Overall study context: T cells, B-cell-depleted T cells, or PBMCs provided the cDNA or gDNA that served as material.

This CDR3 is built from 15 residues. The germline gives CDR1 MGHDK, CDR2 SYGVNS. V lost 3 bases and J lost 6; bases outside the gene matches: 7. Everyone who took part was roughly 18 to 89 years old, and they came from about two dozen US areas. As processed by the authors: Estimation of nucleated cell counts relied on the amplification of reference gene primers. The assay was immunoSEQ multiplex PCR, and TCRdb's table has in-frame clones only and misses some. That table furnishes V, J and clone size, whereas the DNA furnished D and trimming. Among approximately 310,000 clones listed, around nine tenths were seen once.

The sample consisted of PBMCs or T cells enriched from blood (not recorded which). The V and J genes are TRBV25-1 and TRBJ2-7; 11 bases agree with TRBD1. The receptor was isolated from a man aged 55 to 70 who had recovered from COVID-19. The CDR3 DNA is TGTGCCAGCAGTGAGCCCGGGACAGGGGGACTCGAGCAGTACTTC. This gives the protein CASSEPGTGGLEQYF.